Below, 6 T cell receptor beta chains from the same sample are listed, as sequenced in a study of CD8 T cells in ankylosing spondylitis. One entry per CDR3 protein results from TCRdb running MiXCR on the 5' RACE reads. Of 160,000 or so distinct CDR3 sequences in the sample, around a tenth are singletons; the top ten hold around 15%. The sequenced material came from blood, either unsorted or a sorted T cell fraction (not recorded which). These receptor sequences come from a female donor with ankylosing spondylitis or in good health (not recorded which).

The CDR3 loop reads CASGLVAGVIYEQYF. CDR3 DNA: TGTGCTAGTGGTTTGGTAGCGGGAGTAATCTACGAGCAGTACTTC. J is TRBJ2-7 and V is TRBV12-5; 8 positions match TRBD2. Germline values: CDR1 LGHNT, CDR2 FRNRAP. Unmatched junction bases numbered 4, after V lost 0 bases and J lost 3 bases. The CDR3 runs 15 residues.

This clonotype has ten or more counts. This rearrangement joins TRBV7-9 to TRBJ2-1; D might be TRBD2 (6 bases). CDR3 length equals 13 residues. Germline V CDR1 and CDR2: SEHNR, FQNEAQ (reference sequence). The ends were cut back, 5 bases at V and 9 bases at J, with 14 bases in the middle. The CDR3 is CASSLIKGGEQFF. The CDR3 region has the DNA TGTGCCAGCAGCCTAATCAAGGGAGGTGAGCAGTTCTTC.

This clonotype has a count of ten or more. J is TRBJ1-1 and V is TRBV9, with 9 bases lining up with TRBD1. Germline trimming cut 4 bases from V and 0 bases from J; bases unmatched to any gene: 4. The CDR3 covers 15 residues. Germline CDR1 and CDR2: SGDLS and YYNGEE. In DNA form, the CDR3 reads TGTGCCAGCAGCCCGTGGGACAGGGTGAACACTGAAGCTTTCTTT. Protein sequence: CASSPWDRVNTEAFF.

This chain joins TRBV12-3 or TRBV12-4 and TRBJ2-7; TRBD2 matches at 7 bases. V was clipped by 7 bases and J by 2 bases; unmatched bases: 8. This CDR3 is built from 14 residues. CDR3 sequence (DNA): TGTGCCAGCACCGCGCGGGGAGGGGCCTACGAGCAGTACTTC. This codes for CASTARGGAYEQYF.

The chain links TRBV13 to TRBJ1-1, with D maybe TRBD1 (6 bases). V lost 4 bases to trimming and J lost 6 bases, with 15 bases between them. Per the germline V gene, CDR1 is PRHDT and CDR2 is FYEKMQ (reference sequence). This CDR3 has 14 residues. DNA for the CDR3: TGTGCCAGCAGCTCAGGGGCCGGTAGGGCTGAAGCTTTCTTT. Translating gives CASSSGAGRAEAFF.

The V call is TRBV2, the J call TRBJ2-1; TRBD2 might be the D (6 bases). Trimming took off 6 bases at V and 5 bases at J, with 8 bases between the two ends. The germline gives CDR1 SNHLY, CDR2 FYNNEI. The CDR3 sequence is 12 residues long. The CDR3 bases are TGTGCCAGCAGGGACTACCACAATGAGCAGTTCTTC. Translated, it gives CASRDYHNEQFF.